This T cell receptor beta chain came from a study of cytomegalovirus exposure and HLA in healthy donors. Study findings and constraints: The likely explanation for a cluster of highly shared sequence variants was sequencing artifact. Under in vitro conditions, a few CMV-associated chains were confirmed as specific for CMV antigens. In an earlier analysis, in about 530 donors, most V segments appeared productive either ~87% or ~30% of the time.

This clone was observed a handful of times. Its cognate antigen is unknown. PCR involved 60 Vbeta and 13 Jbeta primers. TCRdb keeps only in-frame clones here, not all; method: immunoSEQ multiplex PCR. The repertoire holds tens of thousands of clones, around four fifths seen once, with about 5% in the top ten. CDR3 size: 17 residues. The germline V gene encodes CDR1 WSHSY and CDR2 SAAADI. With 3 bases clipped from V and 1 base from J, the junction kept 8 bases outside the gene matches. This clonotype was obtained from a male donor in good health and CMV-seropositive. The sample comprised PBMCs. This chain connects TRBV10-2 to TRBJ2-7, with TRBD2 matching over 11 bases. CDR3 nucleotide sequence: TGCGCCAGCAGTGACCCGCTAGCGGGGGGCAATTCCTACGAGCAGTACTTC. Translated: CASSDPLAGGNSYEQYF.